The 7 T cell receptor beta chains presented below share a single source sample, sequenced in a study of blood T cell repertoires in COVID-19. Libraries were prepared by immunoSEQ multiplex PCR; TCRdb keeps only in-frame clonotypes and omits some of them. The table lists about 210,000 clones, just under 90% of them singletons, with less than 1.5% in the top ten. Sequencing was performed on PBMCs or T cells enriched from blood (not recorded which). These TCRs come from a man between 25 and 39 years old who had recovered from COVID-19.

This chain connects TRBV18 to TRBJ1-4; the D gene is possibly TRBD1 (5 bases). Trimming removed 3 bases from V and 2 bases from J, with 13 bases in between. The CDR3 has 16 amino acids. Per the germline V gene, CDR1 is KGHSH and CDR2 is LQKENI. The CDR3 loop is CASSPFQDTTNEKLFF. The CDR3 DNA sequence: TGTGCCAGCTCACCCTTCCAGGACACCACTAATGAAAAACTGTTTTTT.

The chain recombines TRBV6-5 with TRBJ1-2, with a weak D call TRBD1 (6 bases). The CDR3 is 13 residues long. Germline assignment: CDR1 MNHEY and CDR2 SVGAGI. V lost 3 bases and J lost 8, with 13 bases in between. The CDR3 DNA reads TGTGCCAGCAGTTATGCAGGGGTCTTCGGCTACACCTTC. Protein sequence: CASSYAGVFGYTF.

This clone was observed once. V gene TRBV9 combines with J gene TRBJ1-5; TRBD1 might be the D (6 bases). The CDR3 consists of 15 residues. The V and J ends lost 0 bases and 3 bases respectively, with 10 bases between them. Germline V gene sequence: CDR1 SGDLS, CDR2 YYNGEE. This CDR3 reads CASSVGGGVNQPQHF. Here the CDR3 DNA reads TGTGCCAGCAGCGTAGGGGGGGGCGTCAATCAGCCCCAGCATTTT.

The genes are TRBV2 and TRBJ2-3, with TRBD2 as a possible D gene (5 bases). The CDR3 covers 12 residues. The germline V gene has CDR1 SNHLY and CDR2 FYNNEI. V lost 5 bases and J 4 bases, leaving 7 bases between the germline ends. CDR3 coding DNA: TGTGCCAGCAGTAAACTAGCAGATACGCAGTATTTT. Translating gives CASSKLADTQYF.

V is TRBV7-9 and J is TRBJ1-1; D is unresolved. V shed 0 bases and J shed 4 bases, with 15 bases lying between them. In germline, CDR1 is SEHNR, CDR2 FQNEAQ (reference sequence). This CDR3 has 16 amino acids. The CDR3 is CASSLARWQRPTEAFF. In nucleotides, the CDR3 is TGTGCCAGCAGCTTAGCGCGGTGGCAGAGACCCACTGAAGCTTTCTTT.

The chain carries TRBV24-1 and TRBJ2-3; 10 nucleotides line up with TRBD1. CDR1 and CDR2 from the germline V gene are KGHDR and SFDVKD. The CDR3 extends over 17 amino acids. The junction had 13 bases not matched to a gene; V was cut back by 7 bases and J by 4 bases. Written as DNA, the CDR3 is TGTGCCACCAGCACCTCCCCCGGGACAGGGGACCCAGATACGCAGTATTTT. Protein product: CATSTSPGTGDPDTQYF.

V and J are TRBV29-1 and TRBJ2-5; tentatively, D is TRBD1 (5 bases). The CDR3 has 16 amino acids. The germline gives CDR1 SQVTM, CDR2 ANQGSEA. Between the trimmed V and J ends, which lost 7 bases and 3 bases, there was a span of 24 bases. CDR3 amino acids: CSAQDTTNPLKETQYF. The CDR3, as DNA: TGCAGCGCCCAGGACACAACGAATCCCCTTAAAGAGACCCAGTACTTC.